What follows are 20 T cell receptor beta chains derived from one specimen sequenced in a study of siplizumab effects on memory and regulatory T cells. Measured with immunoSEQ multiplex PCR; TCRdb has only the in-frame clones, and not every one. Of 60,000 to 65,000 clones in the sample, 65% to 80% were seen once. The sequenced sample was memory CD4+ T cells sorted from blood. These receptors originate from a human donor in good health.

The chain links TRBV11-2 to TRBJ1-1; the D gene is possibly TRBD1 (6 bases). The length of the CDR3 is 14 residues. Germline assignment: CDR1 SGHAT and CDR2 FQNNGV. V was trimmed by 6 bases and J by 7 bases, leaving 18 bases between them. The CDR3 spells CASRPGGGGGEAFF. The CDR3 DNA sequence: TGTGCCAGCAGGCCAGGAGGGGGAGGAGGTGAAGCTTTCTTT.

V and J are TRBV15 and TRBJ1-2; D is uncertain. Trimming took off 1 base at V and 7 bases at J, with 10 bases between the two ends. The CDR3 loop spans 13 amino acids. The germline V gene has CDR1 LNHNV and CDR2 YYDKDF (reference sequence). CDR3 nucleotides: TGTGCCACCAGCAGAGGCATAGGAGGTGGCTACACCTTC. Its translation: CATSRGIGGGYTF.

This clone has more than one count but fewer than ten. The chain links TRBV2 to TRBJ1-2; the D gene is possibly TRBD1 (5 bases). The CDR3 extends over 14 amino acids. Germline lookup yields CDR1 SNHLY and CDR2 FYNNEI. The germline V and J ends were trimmed by 5 bases and 2 bases, with 12 bases remaining between them. The DNA for the CDR3 is TGTGCCAGCAGTACCCAGGGCTCAAACTATGGCTACACCTTC. This sequence encodes CASSTQGSNYGYTF.

This clone was counted between two and nine times. The chain joins TRBV27 to TRBJ2-7; TRBD1 aligns across 7 bases. This CDR3 region has 17 residues. Looked up from germline, CDR1 is MNHEY and CDR2 is SMNVEV (reference sequence). With V trimmed by 2 bases and J by 9 bases, 19 bases remained unmatched. CDR3 coding DNA: TGTGCCAGCAGTTTAAGAGGGGGTCGGGACAGCTCAATTGTGCAGTACTTC. Translation gives CASSLRGGRDSSIVQYF.

This clone was seen a handful of times. This sequence joins TRBV18 and TRBJ1-3, with D possibly being TRBD1 (6 bases). Germline V gives CDR1 KGHSH, CDR2 LQKENI. With 1 base removed from V and 2 bases from J, the gap between germline ends came to 15 bases. This CDR3 has 17 residues. Written as DNA, the CDR3 is TGTGCCAGCTCACCACGCATACAGGGCGAAGCTGGAAACACCATATATTTT. It codes for CASSPRIQGEAGNTIYF.

V gene TRBV11-2 combines with J gene TRBJ2-7, with 9 bases identical to TRBD1. Losses at the gene ends were 5 bases for V and 3 bases for J; bases not matched to a gene: 8. Germline V gene data show CDR1 as SGHAT and CDR2 as FQNNGV. This CDR3 is built from 15 residues. Here the CDR3 reads CASSLRQGDFYEQYF. The CDR3 DNA is TGTGCCAGCAGCCTCAGACAGGGGGACTTCTACGAGCAGTACTTC.

The gene calls are TRBV6-5 and TRBJ2-1; 8 bases match TRBD2. CDR3 length: 14 amino acids. V shed 7 bases, J shed 7 bases, and the junction held 9 bases outside the gene matches. The germline V gene encodes CDR1 MNHEY and CDR2 SVGAGI. CDR3 DNA: TGTGCCAGCACGAAAGCGGGGGCTTTGAATGAGCAGTTCTTC. Translating it yields CASTKAGALNEQFF.

The V call is TRBV5-1, the J call TRBJ2-5; 9 nucleotides match TRBD2. V trimming: 5 bases; J trimming: 1 base; junction bases outside the gene matches: 6. CDR1 and CDR2 (germline): SGHRS, YFSETQ. This CDR3 spans 15 amino acids. CDR3 in amino acids: CASRSAGGPQETQYF. CDR3 DNA: TGCGCCAGCAGATCAGCGGGGGGACCCCAAGAGACCCAGTACTTC.

The genes are TRBV5-1 and TRBJ2-7; D remains ambiguous. V lost 0 bases to trimming and J lost 5 bases, with 12 bases between them. Germline assignment: CDR1 SGHRS and CDR2 YFSETQ. There are 14 residues in the CDR3. This CDR3 reads CASSLGPNSDEQYF. CDR3 coding DNA: TGCGCCAGCAGCTTGGGCCCAAACAGCGACGAGCAGTACTTC.

The V gene is TRBV7-6, the J gene TRBJ2-7, with 10 bases fitting TRBD1. From germline, CDR1 is SGHVS and CDR2 FNYEAQ. The CDR3 length is 15 residues. Trimming at V came to 5 bases and at J to 2 bases, leaving 6 bases not matched to a gene. Here the CDR3 reads CASSEGQGEPYEQYF. For the CDR3, the DNA is TGTGCCAGCAGCGAAGGACAGGGGGAACCCTACGAGCAGTACTTC.

V and J are TRBV6-1 and TRBJ2-1; D gene unclear. Deletions cut 2 bases from V and 12 bases from J, with 8 bases between. This CDR3 is 11 amino acids long. Germline CDR1 reads MNHNS; CDR2 reads SASEGT. CDR3 in DNA: TGTGCCAGCAGTGAATTCGCCCCGCAGTTCTTC. It encodes CASSEFAPQFF.

The sample holds a few counts of this clone. The J gene is TRBJ2-3, the V gene TRBV4-2; TRBD2 agrees at 10 bases. Germline V gives CDR1 LGHNA, CDR2 YNFKEQ. Trimming took 0 bases from V and 0 from J; bases not matched to a gene: 9. The CDR3 sequence is 19 residues long. CDR3 loop: CASSQDRASGGTSTDTQYF. Here the CDR3 DNA reads TGTGCCAGCAGCCAAGATCGGGCTAGCGGGGGAACTAGCACAGATACGCAGTATTTT.

This clone was seen only once. This chain uses TRBV29-1 with TRBJ2-3, with 8 bases aligning to TRBD2. Germline CDR1 SQVTM, CDR2 ANQGSEA. The CDR3 length is 14 residues. Losses at the gene ends were 4 bases for V and 2 bases for J; bases not matched to a gene: 5. For the CDR3, the DNA is TGCAGCGTTGTAACTAGCGGCTCCACAGATACGCAGTATTTT. As protein: CSVVTSGSTDTQYF.

The chain is built from TRBV18 and TRBJ2-5, with 7 bases lining up with TRBD1. Trimming cost V 6 bases and J 2 bases; bases outside gene matches: 6. The CDR3 has 14 residues. Per germline, CDR1 KGHSH and CDR2 LQKENI. The chain's CDR3 is CASSQNRGQETQYF. In DNA form, the CDR3 reads TGTGCCAGCTCCCAAAACAGGGGACAAGAGACCCAGTACTTC. The full variable domain, completed using reference TRBV18 and TRBJ2-5, is NAGVMQNPRHLVRRRGQEARLRCSPMKGHSHVYWYRQLPEEGLKFMVYLQKENIIDESGMPKERFSAEFPKEGPSILRIQQVVRGDSAAYFCASSQNRGQETQYFGPGTRLLVL.

V and J are TRBV7-2 and TRBJ1-1; TRBD1 agrees at 8 bases. The CDR3 extends over 18 amino acids. In germline, CDR1 is SGHTA, CDR2 FQGNSA. V gave up 6 bases and J gave up 0 bases; unmatched junction bases: 15. Written as DNA, the CDR3 is TGTGCCAGCAGTCTTGGACAGGGAGGGGGGCGATTGAACACTGAAGCTTTCTTT. Protein product: CASSLGQGGGRLNTEAFF.

This chain connects TRBV29-1 to TRBJ1-1, with D maybe TRBD1 (5 bases). Germline values: CDR1 SQVTM, CDR2 ANQGSEA. The germline V and J ends were trimmed by 4 bases and 4 bases, with 19 bases remaining between them. CDR3 size: 15 residues. CDR3 DNA sequence: TGCAGCGTTGGGGGGGTTTGGCAAACCCCCACTGAAGCTTTCTTT. Its protein is CSVGGVWQTPTEAFF.

CDR3 DNA sequence: TGTGCCAGCAGCCAACAGGGACGGACTTACTTCCATTATGGCTACACCTTC. This translates into CASSQQGRTYFHYGYTF. This chain uses TRBV14 with TRBJ1-2, with D possibly matching TRBD1 (5 bases). Trimming removed 2 bases from V and 5 bases from J, with 21 bases in between. This CDR3 contains 17 residues. From germline, CDR1 is SGHDN and CDR2 FVKESK.

V usage is TRBV29-1 and J usage is TRBJ1-4; TRBD1 is a possible D gene (5 bases). The CDR3 extends over 15 amino acids. Germline assignment: CDR1 SQVTM and CDR2 ANQGSEA. The CDR3 here is CTTLDKAGTNEKLFF. Written as DNA, the CDR3 is TGCACCACCCTGGACAAGGCTGGCACTAATGAAAAACTGTTTTTT.

Worth noting for this clone: Within the sample, other DNA sequences also encode this same CDR3. The chain links TRBV4-2 to TRBJ2-3, with 8 bases lining up with TRBD2. The germline V gene has CDR1 LGHNA and CDR2 YNFKEQ. V gave up 4 bases and J gave up 2 bases; unmatched junction bases: 5. The CDR3 is 15 amino acids. CDR3 protein: CASSRGSGDTDTQYF. DNA of the CDR3: TGTGCCAGCAGCCGAGGTAGCGGGGACACAGATACGCAGTATTTT.

The chain has TRBV18 and TRBJ2-3; 7 bases match TRBD1. J gave up 3 bases and V 2 bases, and 11 bases lay outside the gene matches. This CDR3 is built from 17 residues. Germline lookup yields CDR1 KGHSH and CDR2 LQKENI. The CDR3 DNA sequence: TGTGCCAGCTCACCAACTGCTACAGGGGTTGGAACAGATACGCAGTATTTT. Its protein product is CASSPTATGVGTDTQYF.